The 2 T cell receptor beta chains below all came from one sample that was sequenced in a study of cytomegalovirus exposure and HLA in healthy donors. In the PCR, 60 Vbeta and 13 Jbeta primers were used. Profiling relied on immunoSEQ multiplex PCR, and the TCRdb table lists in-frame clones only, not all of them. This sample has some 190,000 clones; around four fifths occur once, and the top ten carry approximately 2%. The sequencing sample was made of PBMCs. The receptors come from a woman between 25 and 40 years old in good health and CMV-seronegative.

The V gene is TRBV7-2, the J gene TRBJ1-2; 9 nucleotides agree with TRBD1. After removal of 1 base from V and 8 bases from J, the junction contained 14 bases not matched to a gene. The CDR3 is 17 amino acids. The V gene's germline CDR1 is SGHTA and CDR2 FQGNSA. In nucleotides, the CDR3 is TGTGCCAGCAGCTTAGAGGGACAGGGCGTGTGGTTGGGAGGCTACACCTTC. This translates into CASSLEGQGVWLGGYTF.

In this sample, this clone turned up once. The CDR3 DNA is TGTGCCGGAGGGGTCCAAGAGACCCAGTACTTC. Amino acid sequence: CAGGVQETQYF. The rearrangement links TRBV2 to TRBJ2-5; D possibly corresponds to TRBD2 (6 bases). The V gene lost 11 bases and the J gene lost 1 base, with 8 bases spanning the gap. Looked up from germline, CDR1 is SNHLY and CDR2 is FYNNEI. CDR3 length equals 11 residues.